The clone carrying this T cell receptor beta chain was detected once. The Seattle patients, enrolled during active infection, were followed longitudinally. The data stem from a study of blood T cell repertoires in COVID-19. In the study overall: The United States, Italy and Spain provided the acute and convalescent COVID-19 samples. Sources were T cells, B-cell-depleted T cells, or PBMCs; the material itself was cDNA or gDNA.

From germline, CDR1 is LNHNV and CDR2 YYDKDF (reference sequence). The CDR3 is 15 residues long. The V and J ends lost 5 bases and 5 bases respectively, with 18 bases between them. Source study methods: Nucleated cell number was recorded as an estimate derived from reference gene primer amplification. The method was immunoSEQ multiplex PCR; TCRdb's version includes in-frame clones alone and lacks a portion of them. V, J and clone size derive from that table, while D and trimming were established from the DNA sequence. The sample has about 38,000 clones; less than 90% are singletons. This sequence joins TRBV15 and TRBJ2-5; D perhaps matches TRBD2 (6 bases). The sequence derives from a man aged 60-69 years with COVID-19, enrolled during active disease. Input material: peripheral blood. The CDR3 loop is CATSSLGGVGETQYF. CDR3 nucleotides: TGTGCCACCAGCTCCCTAGGAGGGGTCGGGGAGACCCAGTACTTC.